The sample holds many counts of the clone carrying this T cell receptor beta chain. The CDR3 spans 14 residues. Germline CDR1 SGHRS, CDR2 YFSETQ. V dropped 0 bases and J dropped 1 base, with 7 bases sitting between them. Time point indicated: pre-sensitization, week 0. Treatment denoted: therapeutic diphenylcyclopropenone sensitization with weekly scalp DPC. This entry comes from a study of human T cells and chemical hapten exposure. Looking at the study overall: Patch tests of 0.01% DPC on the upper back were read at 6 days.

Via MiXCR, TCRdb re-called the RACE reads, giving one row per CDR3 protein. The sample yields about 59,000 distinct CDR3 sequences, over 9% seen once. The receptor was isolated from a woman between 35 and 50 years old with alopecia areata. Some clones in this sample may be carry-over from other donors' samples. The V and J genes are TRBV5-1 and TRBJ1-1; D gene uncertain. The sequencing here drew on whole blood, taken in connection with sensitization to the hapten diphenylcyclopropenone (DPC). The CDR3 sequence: CASSLETRNTEAFF. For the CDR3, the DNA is TGCGCCAGCAGCTTGGAGACCAGGAACACTGAAGCTTTCTTT. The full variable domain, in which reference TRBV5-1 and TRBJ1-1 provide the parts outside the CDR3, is KAGVTQTPRYLIKTRGQQVTLSCSPISGHRSVSWYQQTPGQGLQFLFEYFSETQRNKGNFPGRFSGRQFSNSRSEMNVSTLELGDSALYLCASSLETRNTEAFFGQGTRLTVV.